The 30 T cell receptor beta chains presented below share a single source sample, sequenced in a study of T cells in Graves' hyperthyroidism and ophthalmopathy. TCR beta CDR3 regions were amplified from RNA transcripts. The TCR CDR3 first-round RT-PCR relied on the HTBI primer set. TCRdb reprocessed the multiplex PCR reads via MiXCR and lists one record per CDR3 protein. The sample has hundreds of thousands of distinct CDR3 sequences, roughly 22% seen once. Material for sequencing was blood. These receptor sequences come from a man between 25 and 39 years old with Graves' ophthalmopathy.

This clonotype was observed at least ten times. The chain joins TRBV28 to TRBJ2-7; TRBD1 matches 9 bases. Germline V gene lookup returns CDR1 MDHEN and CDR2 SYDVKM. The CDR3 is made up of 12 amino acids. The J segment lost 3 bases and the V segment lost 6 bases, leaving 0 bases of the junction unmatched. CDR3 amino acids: CASRDRGYEQYF. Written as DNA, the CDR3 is TGTGCCAGCAGGGACAGGGGCTACGAGCAGTACTTC.

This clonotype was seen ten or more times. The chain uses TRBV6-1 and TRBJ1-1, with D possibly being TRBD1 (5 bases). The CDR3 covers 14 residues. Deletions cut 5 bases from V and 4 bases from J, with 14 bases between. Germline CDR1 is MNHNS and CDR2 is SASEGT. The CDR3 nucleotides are TGTGCCAGCAGTAGAAGGGACGGGGGCACTGAAGCTTTCTTT. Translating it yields CASSRRDGGTEAFF.

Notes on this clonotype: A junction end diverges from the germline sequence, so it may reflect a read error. The DNA of the CDR3 is TGTGCCAGTAGAAGAACCCTCCGGGACAAACTAGGGGGCACTGAAGCTCTCTTT. Translating it yields CASRRTLRDKLGGTEALF. The V and J genes are TRBV19 and TRBJ1-1, with 7 bases aligning to TRBD1. Germline loops: CDR1 LNHDA, CDR2 SQIVND (reference sequence). The CDR3 is 18 amino acids. The full variable domain, completed using reference TRBV19 and TRBJ1-1, is DGGITQSPKYLFRKEGQNVTLSCEQNLNHDAMYWYRQDPGQGLRLIYYSQIVNDFQKGDIAEGYSVSREKKESFPLTVTSAQKNPTAFYLCASRRTLRDKLGGTEALFGQGTRLTVV.

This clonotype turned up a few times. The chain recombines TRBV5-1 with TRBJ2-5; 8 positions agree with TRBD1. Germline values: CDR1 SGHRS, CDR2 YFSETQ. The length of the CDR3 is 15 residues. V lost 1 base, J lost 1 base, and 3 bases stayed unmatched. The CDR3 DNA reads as TGCGCCAGCAGCTTGTCGGGACAGGCCCAAGAGACCCAGTACTTC. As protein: CASSLSGQAQETQYF.

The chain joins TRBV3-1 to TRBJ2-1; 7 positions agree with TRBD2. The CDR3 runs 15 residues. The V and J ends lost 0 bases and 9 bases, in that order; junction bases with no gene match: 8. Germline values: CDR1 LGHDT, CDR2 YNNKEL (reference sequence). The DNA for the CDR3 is TGTGCCAGCAGCCAAGATAGGGCGGGAGCGCCTGAGCAGTTCTTC. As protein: CASSQDRAGAPEQFF.

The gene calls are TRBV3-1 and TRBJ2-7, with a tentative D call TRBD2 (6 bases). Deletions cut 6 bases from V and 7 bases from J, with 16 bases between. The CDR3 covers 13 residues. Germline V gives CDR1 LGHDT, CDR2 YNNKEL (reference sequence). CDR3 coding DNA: TGTGCCAGCAGAGAGGTATCCGGGGGAGAGCAGTACTTC. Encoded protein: CASREVSGGEQYF.

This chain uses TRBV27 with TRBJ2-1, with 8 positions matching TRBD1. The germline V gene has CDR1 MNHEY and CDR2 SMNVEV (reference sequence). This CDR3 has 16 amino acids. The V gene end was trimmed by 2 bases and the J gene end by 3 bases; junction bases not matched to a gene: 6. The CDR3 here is CASSLPGTGNYNEQFF. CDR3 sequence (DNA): TGTGCCAGCAGTTTACCCGGGACAGGCAACTACAATGAGCAGTTCTTC.

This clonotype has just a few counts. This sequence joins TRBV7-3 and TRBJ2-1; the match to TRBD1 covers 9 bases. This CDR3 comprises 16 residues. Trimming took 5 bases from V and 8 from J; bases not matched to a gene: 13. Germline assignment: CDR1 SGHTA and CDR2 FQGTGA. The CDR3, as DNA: TGTGCCAGCAGCCCCGGGGGACAGGGAGTAATCTATGAGCAGTTCTTC. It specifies CASSPGGQGVIYEQFF.

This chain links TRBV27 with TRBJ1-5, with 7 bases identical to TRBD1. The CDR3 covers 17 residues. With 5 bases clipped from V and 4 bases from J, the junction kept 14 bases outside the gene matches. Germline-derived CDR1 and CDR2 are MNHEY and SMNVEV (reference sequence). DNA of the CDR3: TGTGCCAGCAGTCGTTGGGCGGGCAGGGGGAGAAATCAGCCCCAGCATTTT. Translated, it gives CASSRWAGRGRNQPQHF.

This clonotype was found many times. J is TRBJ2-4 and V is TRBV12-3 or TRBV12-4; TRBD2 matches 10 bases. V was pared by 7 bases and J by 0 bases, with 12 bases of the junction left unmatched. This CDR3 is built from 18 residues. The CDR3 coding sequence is TGTGCCAGCACCCCCCGGGAGGGACTAGCGATAGCCAAAAACATTCAGTACTTC. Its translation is CASTPREGLAIAKNIQYF.

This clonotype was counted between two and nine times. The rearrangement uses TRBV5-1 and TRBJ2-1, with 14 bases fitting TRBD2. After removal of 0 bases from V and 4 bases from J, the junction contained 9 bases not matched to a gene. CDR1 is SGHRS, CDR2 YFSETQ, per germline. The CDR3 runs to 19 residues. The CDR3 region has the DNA TGCGCCAGCAGCTTGGGGACTAGCGGGGGGACCCTAATTTACAATGAGCAGTTCTTC. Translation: CASSLGTSGGTLIYNEQFF. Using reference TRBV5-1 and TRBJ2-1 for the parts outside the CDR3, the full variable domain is KAGVTQTPRYLIKTRGQQVTLSCSPISGHRSVSWYQQTPGQGLQFLFEYFSETQRNKGNFPGRFSGRQFSNSRSEMNVSTLELGDSALYLCASSLGTSGGTLIYNEQFFGPGTRLTVL.

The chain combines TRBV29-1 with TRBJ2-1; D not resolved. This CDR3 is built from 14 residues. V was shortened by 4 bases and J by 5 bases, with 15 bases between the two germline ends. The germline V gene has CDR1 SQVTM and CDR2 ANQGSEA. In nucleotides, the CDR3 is TGCAGCGTTGGAACCACCGACCCCGACAATGAGCAGTTCTTC. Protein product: CSVGTTDPDNEQFF.

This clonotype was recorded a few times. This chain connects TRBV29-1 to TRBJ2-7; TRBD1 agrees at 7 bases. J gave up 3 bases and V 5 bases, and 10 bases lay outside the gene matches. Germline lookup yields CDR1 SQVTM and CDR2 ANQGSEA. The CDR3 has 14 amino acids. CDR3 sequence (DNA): TGCAGCGTTATCCCACCAGGGACAGTCTACGAGCAGTACTTC. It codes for CSVIPPGTVYEQYF.

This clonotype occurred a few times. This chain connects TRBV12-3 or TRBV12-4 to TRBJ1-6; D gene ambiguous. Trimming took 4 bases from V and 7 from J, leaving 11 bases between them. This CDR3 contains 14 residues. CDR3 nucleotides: TGTGCCAGCAGTTATGGGGTGAGGAATTCACCCCTCCACTTT. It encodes CASSYGVRNSPLHF.

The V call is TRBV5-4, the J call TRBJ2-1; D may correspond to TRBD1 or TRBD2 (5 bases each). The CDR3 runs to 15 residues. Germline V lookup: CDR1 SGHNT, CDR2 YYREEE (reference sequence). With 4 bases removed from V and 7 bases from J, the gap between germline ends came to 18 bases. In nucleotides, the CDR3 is TGTGCCAGCAGCCGGGACCAGGGTGGATTGAATGAGCAGTTCTTC. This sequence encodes CASSRDQGGLNEQFF.

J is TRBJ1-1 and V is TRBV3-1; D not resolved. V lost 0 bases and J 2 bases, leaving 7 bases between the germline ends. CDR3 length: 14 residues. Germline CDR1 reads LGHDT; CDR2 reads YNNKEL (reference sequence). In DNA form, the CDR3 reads TGTGCCAGCAGCCAAGAGGAGGGCAACACTGAAGCTTTCTTT. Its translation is CASSQEEGNTEAFF.

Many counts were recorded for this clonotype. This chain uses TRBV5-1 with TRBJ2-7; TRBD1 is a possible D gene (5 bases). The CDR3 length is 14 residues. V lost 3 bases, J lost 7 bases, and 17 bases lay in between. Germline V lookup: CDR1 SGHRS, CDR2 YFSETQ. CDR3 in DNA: TGCGCCAGCAGCTCCCAGGGTGGCCGTGAGGAGCAGTACTTC. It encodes CASSSQGGREEQYF.

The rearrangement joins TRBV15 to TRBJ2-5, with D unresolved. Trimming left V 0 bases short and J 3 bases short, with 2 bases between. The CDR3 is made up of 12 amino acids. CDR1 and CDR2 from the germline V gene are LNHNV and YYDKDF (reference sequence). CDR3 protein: CATSRDEETQYF. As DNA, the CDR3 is TGTGCCACCAGCAGAGATGAAGAGACCCAGTACTTC.

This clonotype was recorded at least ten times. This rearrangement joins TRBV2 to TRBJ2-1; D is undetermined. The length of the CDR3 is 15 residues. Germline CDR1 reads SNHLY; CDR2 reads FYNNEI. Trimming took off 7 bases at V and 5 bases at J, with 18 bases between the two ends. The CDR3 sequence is CASTGRRTLNNEQFF. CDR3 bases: TGTGCCAGCACCGGAAGACGGACCTTGAACAATGAGCAGTTCTTC.

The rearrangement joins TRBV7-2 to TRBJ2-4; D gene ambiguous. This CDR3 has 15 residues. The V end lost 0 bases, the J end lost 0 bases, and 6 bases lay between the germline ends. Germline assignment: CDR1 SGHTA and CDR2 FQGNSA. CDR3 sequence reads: CASSLALQAKNIQYF. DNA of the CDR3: TGTGCCAGCAGCTTAGCCCTACAAGCCAAAAACATTCAGTACTTC.

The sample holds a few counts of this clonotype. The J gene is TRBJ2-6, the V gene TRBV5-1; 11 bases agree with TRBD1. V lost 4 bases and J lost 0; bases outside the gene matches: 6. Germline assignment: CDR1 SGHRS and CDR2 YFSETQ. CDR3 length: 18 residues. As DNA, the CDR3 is TGCGCCAGCAGCAAAGGACAGGGGGCTGACTCTGGGGCCAACGTCCTGACTTTC. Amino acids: CASSKGQGADSGANVLTF. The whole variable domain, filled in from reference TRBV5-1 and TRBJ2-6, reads KAGVTQTPRYLIKTRGQQVTLSCSPISGHRSVSWYQQTPGQGLQFLFEYFSETQRNKGNFPGRFSGRQFSNSRSEMNVSTLELGDSALYLCASSKGQGADSGANVLTFGAGSRLTVL.

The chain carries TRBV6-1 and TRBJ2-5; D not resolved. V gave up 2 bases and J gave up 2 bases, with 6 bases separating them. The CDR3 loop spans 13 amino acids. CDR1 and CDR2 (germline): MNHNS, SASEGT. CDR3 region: CASSELGQETQYF. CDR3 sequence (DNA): TGTGCCAGCAGTGAACTGGGACAAGAGACCCAGTACTTC.

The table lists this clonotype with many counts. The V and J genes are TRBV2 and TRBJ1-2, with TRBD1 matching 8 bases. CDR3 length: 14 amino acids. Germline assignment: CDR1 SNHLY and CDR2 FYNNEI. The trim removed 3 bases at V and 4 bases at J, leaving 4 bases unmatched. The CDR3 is CASSEDRDPYGYTF. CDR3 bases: TGTGCCAGCAGTGAGGACAGGGACCCCTATGGCTACACCTTC.

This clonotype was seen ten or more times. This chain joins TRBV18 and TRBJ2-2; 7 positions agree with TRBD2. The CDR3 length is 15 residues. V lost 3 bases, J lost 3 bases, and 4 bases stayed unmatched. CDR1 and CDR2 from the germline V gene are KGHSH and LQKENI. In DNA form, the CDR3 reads TGTGCCAGCTCACCGACTAGCATCGACACCGGGGAGCTGTTTTTT. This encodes CASSPTSIDTGELFF.

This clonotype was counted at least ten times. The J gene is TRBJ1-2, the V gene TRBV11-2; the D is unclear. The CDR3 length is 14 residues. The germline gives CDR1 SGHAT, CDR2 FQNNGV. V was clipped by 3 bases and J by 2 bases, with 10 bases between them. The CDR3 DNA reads TGTGCCAGCAGCTTTCCCCGCGCAAACTATGGCTACACCTTC. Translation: CASSFPRANYGYTF.

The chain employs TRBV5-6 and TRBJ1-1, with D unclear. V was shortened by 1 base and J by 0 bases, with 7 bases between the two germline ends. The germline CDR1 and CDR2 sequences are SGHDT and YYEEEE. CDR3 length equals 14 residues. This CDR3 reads CASSLRQVNTEAFF. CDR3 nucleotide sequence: TGTGCCAGCAGCTTGAGGCAGGTGAACACTGAAGCTTTCTTT.

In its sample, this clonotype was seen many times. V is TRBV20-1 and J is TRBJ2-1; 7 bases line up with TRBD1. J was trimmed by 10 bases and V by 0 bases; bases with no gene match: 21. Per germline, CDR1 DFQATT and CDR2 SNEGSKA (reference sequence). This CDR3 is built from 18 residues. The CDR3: CSAREAPLPTRGINEQFF. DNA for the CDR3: TGCAGTGCTAGAGAGGCCCCTCTTCCAACCAGGGGGATCAACGAGCAGTTCTTC.

CDR3 residues: CASSPQGATQYF. The CDR3 coding sequence is TGTGCCAGCTCACCTCAGGGGGCGACGCAGTATTTT. V is TRBV18 and J is TRBJ2-3; 8 nucleotides line up with TRBD1. V lost 3 bases and J lost 9; bases outside the gene matches: 2. Looked up from germline, CDR1 is KGHSH and CDR2 is LQKENI. CDR3 size: 12 residues.

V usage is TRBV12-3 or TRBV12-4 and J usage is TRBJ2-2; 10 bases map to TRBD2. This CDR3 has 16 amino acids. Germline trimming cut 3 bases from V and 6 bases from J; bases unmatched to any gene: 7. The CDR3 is CASSFRLAGAAGELFF. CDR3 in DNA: TGTGCCAGCAGTTTTAGGCTAGCGGGAGCGGCCGGGGAGCTGTTTTTT.

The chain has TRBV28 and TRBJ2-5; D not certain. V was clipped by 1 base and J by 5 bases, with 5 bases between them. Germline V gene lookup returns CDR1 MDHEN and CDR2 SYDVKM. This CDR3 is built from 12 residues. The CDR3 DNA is TGTGCCAGCAGTTTATTAGGGGAGACCCAGTACTTC. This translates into CASSLLGETQYF.